The present entry profiles one TCR beta chain with its context. What it binds is unknown. Germline lookup yields CDR1 SNHLY and CDR2 FYNNEI. There are 13 residues in the CDR3. Carrying UMI labels, the TRB cDNA libraries were prepared through 5' RACE. For each CDR3 protein, TCRdb gives one entry from its re-call of the 5' RACE reads, without DNA. The sample's table shows about 89,000 distinct CDR3 sequences. This entry comes from a study of CXCR3-negative and CXCR3-positive naive CD8 T cells. Study-wide findings and caveats: Researchers reported similar TRBV-TRBJ usage in naive CXCR3-negative and CXCR3-positive cells, though memory differed. CXCR3 expression dropped partially after cryopreservation, and most assays relied on fresh PBMCs. Memory CD8+ T cell repertoires were far less diverse than both naive subsets. CXCR3-expressing naive cells carried TRB CDR3s more hydrophobic than those of CXCR3-negative naive cells.

This TCR was recovered from a human donor in good health. Some clones in this sample may be carry-over from other donors' samples. Sequenced input: naive CXCR3+ CD8+ T cells from blood. Specified subset: CD45RO-CCR7+CD27+CD95- naive CD8+ T cells expressing CXCR3 (TNR3+). The chain joins TRBV2 to TRBJ2-1; TCRdb selects TRBD2, and the lack of DNA leaves this call unchecked. CDR3 region: CASMALSYNEQFF.